This TCR beta chain is drawn from a study of blood T cell repertoires in COVID-19. The germline V gene encodes CDR1 MGHRA and CDR2 YSYEKL. Trimming stripped 1 base from V and 2 bases from J, with 16 bases between. CDR3 size: 17 residues. The authors' processing: Amplification with reference gene primers provided the estimates of nucleated cell counts. This table comes from immunoSEQ multiplex PCR, and its TCRdb copy is limited to in-frame clones, with some not included. That table is the source of V, J and clone size, and D and trimming were worked out from the DNA. Among some 250,000 clones listed, 75% to 90% were seen once.

The chain carries TRBV4-1 and TRBJ2-3; D might be TRBD2 (7 bases). The sample was peripheral blood. This clonotype was obtained from a woman aged 55-70 years with active or convalescent COVID-19. CDR3 sequence reads: CASSQAWGGGATDTQYF. CDR3 in DNA: TGCGCCAGCAGCCAAGCATGGGGAGGGGGGGCCACAGATACGCAGTATTTT.